This T cell receptor (beta chain) emerged from a study of shared clonotypes between healthy human individuals. The study's findings and limits: Represented genetic and exposure-history diversity was restricted by having few donors.

Only in-frame clones appear in the TCRdb table, and some are missing; sequencing was by immunoSEQ multiplex PCR. The sample lists about 1.5 million clones, 96% occurring once. On this clone: Its target is unknown.

In germline, CDR1 is MGHRA, CDR2 YSYEKL. CDR3 length: 17 amino acids. Trimming shortened V by 1 base and J by 4 bases, and 16 bases separated the two germline ends. It was into CD45RA+ naive and CD45RA-negative memory subsets that the CD4+ cells were split. Sequenced sample: naive CD4+ T cells sorted from blood. The subset: CD45RA+ positively selected. This TCR was sampled from a man aged 25 to 45 in good health. V usage is TRBV4-1 and J usage is TRBJ2-2; D possibly corresponds to TRBD2 (6 bases). The CDR3, as DNA: TGCGCCAGCAGCCAAGTACTGGGCGGGATGCCCACCGGGGAGCTGTTTTTT. As protein: CASSQVLGGMPTGELFF.